A single sample is the source of the 17 T cell receptor beta chains below, sequenced in a study of shared clonotypes between healthy human individuals. The naive CD8 population came from CD45RO-negative cells selected for CCR7, without terminally differentiated effector memory CD45RA+ cells. Produced via immunoSEQ multiplex PCR; TCRdb's table is partial and in-frame only. The sample contains roughly 890,000 clones, 80% to 95% of which appear only once. Material: naive CD8+ T cells sorted from blood. These receptors all come from a man aged 25 to 45 in good health.

This clone was counted a single time. This sequence joins TRBV10-3 and TRBJ1-1, with unresolved D. Germline V CDR1 and CDR2: ENHRY, SYGVKD. V was trimmed by 4 bases and J by 8 bases, leaving 23 bases between them. This CDR3 contains 16 residues. In DNA, the CDR3 is TGTGCCATCAGTGCTGGGAAAGGAGAAGAGGGTTCGGAAGCTTTCTTT. This gives the protein CAISAGKGEEGSEAFF.

The chain has TRBV5-5 and TRBJ2-7; D gene uncertain. V lost 1 base to trimming and J lost 4 bases, with 6 bases between them. The CDR3 has 12 amino acids. Per the germline V gene, CDR1 is SGHKS and CDR2 is YYEKEE (reference sequence). CDR3 sequence reads: CASSLNGYEQYF. In DNA form, the CDR3 reads TGTGCCAGCAGCTTGAATGGTTACGAGCAGTACTTC. The full variable domain, with the rest looked up from reference TRBV5-5 and TRBJ2-7, is DAGVTQSPTHLIKTRGQQVTLRCSPISGHKSVSWYQQVLGQGPQFIFQYYEKEERGRGNFPDRFSARQFPNYSSELNVNALLLGDSALYLCASSLNGYEQYFGPGTRLTVT.

V and J are TRBV21-1 and TRBJ2-1; the table names TRBD1, a call not compared with the DNA. TRBV21-1 counts as a pseudogene. This CDR3 comprises 13 residues. This CDR3 reads CASSPGTGYEQFF. In DNA, the CDR3 is TGTGCCAGCAGCCCCGGGACAGGGTACGAGCAGTTCTTC.

The V call is TRBV11-2, the J call TRBJ2-3; no firm D call. This CDR3 has 15 amino acids. Trimming shortened V by 5 bases and J by 0 bases, and 12 bases separated the two germline ends. Germline V CDR1 and CDR2: SGHAT, FQNNGV. The DNA of the CDR3 is TGTGCCAGCAGCCCGGTCCCCGGGAGCACAGATACGCAGTATTTT. Amino acids: CASSPVPGSTDTQYF.

The chain has TRBV4-1 and TRBJ2-1; D is unresolved. The CDR3 loop spans 13 amino acids. V was clipped by 1 base and J by 8 bases, with 9 bases between them. Germline V gene lookup returns CDR1 MGHRA and CDR2 YSYEKL. The CDR3 here is CASSQVGFYEQFF. For the CDR3, the DNA is TGCGCCAGCAGCCAAGTGGGGTTCTATGAGCAGTTCTTC.

Concerning this clone: Other DNA sequences of this sample code for an identical CDR3. The rearrangement uses TRBV13 and TRBJ2-5, with no clear D. The V and J ends lost 1 base and 5 bases respectively, with 5 bases between them. Germline CDR1 and CDR2: PRHDT and FYEKMQ (reference sequence). The CDR3 sequence is 12 residues long. This CDR3 is CASSLEGETQYF. CDR3 DNA sequence: TGTGCCAGCAGCTTAGAAGGGGAGACCCAGTACTTC.

V and J are TRBV4-1 and TRBJ1-5; no clear D. The CDR3 covers 14 residues. V lost 0 bases and J 4 bases, leaving 7 bases between the germline ends. In germline, CDR1 is MGHRA, CDR2 YSYEKL. The DNA of the CDR3 is TGCGCCAGCAGCCAAGAAAAGGGTAATCAGCCCCAGCATTTT. As protein: CASSQEKGNQPQHF.

The chain carries TRBV28 and TRBJ1-1; D ambiguous. Germline-derived CDR1 and CDR2 are MDHEN and SYDVKM. V lost 7 bases, J lost 1 base, and 10 bases lay in between. This CDR3 contains 13 residues. The chain's CDR3 is CASKWIQNTEAFF. CDR3 coding DNA: TGTGCCAGCAAGTGGATACAGAACACTGAAGCTTTCTTT. Full variable domain (remainder filled in from reference TRBV28 and TRBJ1-1): DVKVTQSSRYLVKRTGEKVFLECVQDMDHENMFWYRQDPGLGLRLIYFSYDVKMKEKGDIPEGYSVSREKKERFSLILESASTNQTSMYLCASKWIQNTEAFFGQGTRLTVV.

This chain joins TRBV28 and TRBJ2-1; maybe TRBD1 (6 bases). Germline V CDR1 and CDR2: MDHEN, SYDVKM. The germline V and J ends were trimmed by 2 bases and 3 bases, with 14 bases remaining between them. The CDR3 covers 16 residues. In DNA, the CDR3 is TGTGCCAGCAGTTTAAGTGGGGGCTTAAGCTACAATGAGCAGTTCTTC. This translates into CASSLSGGLSYNEQFF.

This clone was recorded once. CDR3 amino acids: CASSFGSGNEQFF. CDR3 in DNA: TGTGCCAGTAGTTTTGGGTCCGGTAATGAGCAGTTCTTC. The chain recombines TRBV19 with TRBJ2-1; the D is unclear. Trimming shortened V by 5 bases and J by 7 bases, and 12 bases separated the two germline ends. This CDR3 is built from 13 residues. From germline, CDR1 is LNHDA and CDR2 SQIVND (reference sequence).

V usage is TRBV7-9 and J usage is TRBJ2-7, with 7 bases identical to TRBD1. V trimming: 4 bases; J trimming: 2 bases; junction bases outside the gene matches: 5. The germline V gene has CDR1 SEHNR and CDR2 FQNEAQ (reference sequence). The CDR3 has 14 residues. CDR3 coding DNA: TGTGCCAGCAGCTCCCTGGGACAGACCTACGAGCAGTACTTC. It specifies CASSSLGQTYEQYF.

V gene TRBV2 combines with J gene TRBJ2-1; D is ambiguous. Germline assignment: CDR1 SNHLY and CDR2 FYNNEI. The V end lost 6 bases, the J end lost 9 bases, and 15 bases lay between the germline ends. This CDR3 comprises 13 residues. The CDR3 nucleotides are TGTGCCAGCAGGGCCCCCCTAGTCGGTGAGCAGTTCTTC. It translates to CASRAPLVGEQFF.

The rearrangement uses TRBV5-6 and TRBJ2-7, with D perhaps assigned TRBD1 or TRBD2 (5 bases each). V lost 4 bases and J lost 2, with 13 bases in between. Germline V lookup: CDR1 SGHDT, CDR2 YYEEEE. The CDR3 contains 14 residues. DNA of the CDR3: TGTGCCAGCAGCCTCCGGGACGGACCCTACGAGCAGTACTTC. This encodes CASSLRDGPYEQYF.

V is TRBV27 and J is TRBJ2-1; 8 bases fit TRBD1. V shed 1 base, J shed 0 bases, and the junction held 5 bases outside the gene matches. Germline CDR1 is MNHEY and CDR2 is SMNVEV (reference sequence). This CDR3 is built from 17 residues. The CDR3 reads CASSLFYTGGSYNEQFF. DNA of the CDR3: TGTGCCAGCAGTTTATTCTACACAGGGGGCTCCTACAATGAGCAGTTCTTC.

J is TRBJ2-1 and V is TRBV12-1; the table calls TRBD2, which could not be checked here. TRBV12-1 is a pseudogene. The CDR3 runs 20 residues. The CDR3 protein is CASSCPGLAGVPAKDNEQFF. The CDR3 DNA sequence: TGTGCCAGCAGCTGCCCGGGACTAGCGGGAGTCCCCGCGAAGGACAATGAGCAGTTCTTC.

The chain is built from TRBV19 and TRBJ2-5; tentative D call: TRBD1 (6 bases). Between the trimmed V and J ends, which lost 4 bases and 5 bases, there was a span of 20 bases. This CDR3 is 16 amino acids long. CDR1 and CDR2 (germline): LNHDA, SQIVND (reference sequence). The CDR3 DNA reads TGTGCCAGTAGTAACCGCCCGGGACATTTAACGGAGACCCAGTACTTC. Encoded protein: CASSNRPGHLTETQYF.

V gene TRBV7-2 combines with J gene TRBJ2-2; D gene uncertain. The CDR3 covers 13 residues. V lost 6 bases and J 1 base, leaving 6 bases between the germline ends. CDR1 and CDR2 (germline): SGHTA, FQGNSA. The CDR3 here is CASRSGNTGELFF. The CDR3 nucleotides read TGTGCCAGCAGGTCGGGGAACACCGGGGAGCTGTTTTTT. Filled out from reference TRBV7-2 and TRBJ2-2, the complete variable domain reads GAGVSQSPSNKVTEKGKDVELRCDPISGHTALYWYRQSLGQGLEFLIYFQGNSAPDKSGLPSDRFSAERTGGSVSTLTIQRTQQEDSAVYLCASRSGNTGELFFGEGSRLTVL.